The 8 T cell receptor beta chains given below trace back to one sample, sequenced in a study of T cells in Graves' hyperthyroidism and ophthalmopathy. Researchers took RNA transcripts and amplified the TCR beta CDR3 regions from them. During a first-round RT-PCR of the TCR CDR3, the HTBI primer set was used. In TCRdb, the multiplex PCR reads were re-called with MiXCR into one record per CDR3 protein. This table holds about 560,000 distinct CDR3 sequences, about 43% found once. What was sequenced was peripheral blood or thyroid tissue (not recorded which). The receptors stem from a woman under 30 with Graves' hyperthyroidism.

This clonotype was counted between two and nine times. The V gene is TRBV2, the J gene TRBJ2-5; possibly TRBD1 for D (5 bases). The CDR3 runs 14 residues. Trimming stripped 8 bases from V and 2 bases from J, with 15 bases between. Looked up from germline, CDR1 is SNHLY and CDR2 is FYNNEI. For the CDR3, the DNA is TGTGCCAGCTCACCGTTAGGACAACAAGAGACCCAGTACTTC. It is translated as CASSPLGQQETQYF.

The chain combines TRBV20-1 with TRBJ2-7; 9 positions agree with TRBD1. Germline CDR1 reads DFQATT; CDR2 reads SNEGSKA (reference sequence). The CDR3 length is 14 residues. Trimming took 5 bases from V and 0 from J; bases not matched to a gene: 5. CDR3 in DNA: TGCAGTGCTCTTGGGACAGGGAGCTCCTACGAGCAGTACTTC. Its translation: CSALGTGSSYEQYF.

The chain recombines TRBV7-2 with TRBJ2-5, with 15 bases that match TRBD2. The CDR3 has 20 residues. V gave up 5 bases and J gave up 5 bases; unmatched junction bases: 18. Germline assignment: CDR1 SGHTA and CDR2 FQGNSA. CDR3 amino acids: CASSQAPGLAGGRGLETQYF. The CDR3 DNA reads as TGTGCCAGCAGCCAAGCACCGGGACTAGCGGGAGGCCGGGGTCTGGAGACCCAGTACTTC.

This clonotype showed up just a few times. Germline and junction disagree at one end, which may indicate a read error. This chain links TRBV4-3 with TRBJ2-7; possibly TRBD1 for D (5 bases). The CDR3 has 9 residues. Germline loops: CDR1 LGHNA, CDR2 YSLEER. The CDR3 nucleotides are TGCGCCAGCAGCCTAGGACACCTCTTC. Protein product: CASSLGHLF.

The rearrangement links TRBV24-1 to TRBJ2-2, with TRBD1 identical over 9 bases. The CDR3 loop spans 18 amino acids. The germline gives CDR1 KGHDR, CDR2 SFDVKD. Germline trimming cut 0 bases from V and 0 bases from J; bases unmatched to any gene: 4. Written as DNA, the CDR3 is TGTGCCACCAGTGATTTGGCCGGGACAGGGACGAACACCGGGGAGCTGTTTTTT. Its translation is CATSDLAGTGTNTGELFF.

The CDR3 sequence: CASRYTDRASSYEQYF. The CDR3 nucleotides read TGTGCCAGCAGATATACCGACAGGGCCAGCTCCTACGAGCAGTACTTC. V usage is TRBV6-5 and J usage is TRBJ2-7, with 7 bases aligning to TRBD1. After removal of 6 bases from V and 0 bases from J, the junction contained 11 bases not matched to a gene. The CDR3 runs 16 residues. The germline gives CDR1 MNHEY, CDR2 SVGAGI.

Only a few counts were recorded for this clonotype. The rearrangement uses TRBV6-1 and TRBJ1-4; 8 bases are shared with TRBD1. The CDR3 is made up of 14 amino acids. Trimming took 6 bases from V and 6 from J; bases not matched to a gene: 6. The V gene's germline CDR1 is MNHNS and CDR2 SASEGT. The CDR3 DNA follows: TGTGCCAGCAGACTGACAGGGGATGATGAAAAACTGTTTTTT. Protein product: CASRLTGDDEKLFF.

This CDR3 is CASSRRLAGSGKLFF. CDR3 DNA sequence: TGTGCCAGCAGCCGCCGATTAGCGGGTAGTGGAAAACTGTTTTTT. This rearrangement joins TRBV11-2 to TRBJ1-4; D unresolved. Germline CDR1 and CDR2: SGHAT and FQNNGV. The ends were cut back, 5 bases at V and 10 bases at J, with 20 bases in the middle. The CDR3 contains 15 residues.